Sequencing of this TCR beta chain was carried out in a study of identical twins. This CDR3 has 12 amino acids. V was trimmed by 7 bases and J by 3 bases, leaving 12 bases between them. Germline V gene lookup returns CDR1 GTSNPN and CDR2 SVGIG (reference sequence). TCRdb independently ran MiXCR on the 5' RACE reads; one entry per CDR3 protein. The table records more than 600,000 distinct CDR3 sequences, over 15% of them present only once. A further study also used this sample, focusing on T cells expressing NK-cell markers. That paper states: TCR beta repertoires came from sorted CD3+CD56+NKG2C+, CD3+CD56+NKG2C- and CD3+CD56-NKG2C+ T cells.

The TCR comes from a woman younger than 35 in good health. This rearrangement joins TRBV30 to TRBJ2-5; tentative D call: TRBD2 (5 bases). The sequencing sample was made of PBMCs. DNA for the CDR3: TGTGCCTCCGGGGATTCCGAAGAGACCCAGTACTTC. Residues: CASGDSEETQYF.